One and the same sample provided the 9 T cell receptor beta chains below, sequenced in a study of Ad26.COV2.S vaccination and SARS-CoV-2 variants. The repertoire was sequenced with immunoSEQ multiplex PCR; TCRdb's copy has only in-frame clones and lacks some. The table has about 350,000 clones, roughly 91% seen once. Treatment of the sample: roughly 20 received Ad26.COV2.S at low or high dose, single or two shots; about 5 received placebo; per-sample allocation not given. At day 63 after the first vaccine or placebo injection, samples were drawn. The specimen was peripheral blood, collected in a trial of Ad26.COV2.S vaccine versus placebo. Source of these receptors: a person between 18 and 60 years old who received the Ad26.COV2.S COVID-19 vaccine or a placebo.

The chain uses TRBV7-9 and TRBJ2-7; D is perhaps TRBD1 (5 bases). CDR3 length equals 13 residues. V was clipped by 4 bases and J by 4 bases, with 11 bases between them. CDR1 and CDR2 (germline): SEHNR, FQNEAQ (reference sequence). Here the CDR3 reads CASSSPQGYEQYF. CDR3 coding DNA: TGTGCCAGCAGCTCCCCCCAGGGTTACGAGCAGTACTTC.

This clone showed up just a few times. The chain is built from TRBV6-2 or TRBV6-3 and TRBJ1-5; no clear D gene. The CDR3 length is 13 residues. Germline V gives CDR1 MNHEY, CDR2 SVGEGT. V was trimmed by 6 bases and J by 6 bases, leaving 12 bases between them. CDR3 amino acids: CASSQLRAQPQHF. Here the CDR3 DNA reads TGTGCCAGCAGCCAACTGAGGGCTCAGCCCCAGCATTTT.

V usage is TRBV21-1 and J usage is TRBJ2-6; the tabulated D call, TRBD2, remains unverified against the DNA. TRBV21-1 constitutes a pseudogene. The CDR3 is 23 residues long. This CDR3 is CASSNAVDRAAASGISGANVLTF. The CDR3 bases are TGTGCCAGCAGCAATGCGGTTGATAGGGCCGCAGCTAGCGGGATCTCTGGGGCCAACGTCCTGACTTTC.

The rearrangement joins TRBV6-1 to TRBJ1-5; 12 bases are shared with TRBD1. The V gene end was trimmed by 4 bases and the J gene end by 2 bases; junction bases not matched to a gene: 12. This CDR3 spans 19 amino acids. Germline lookup yields CDR1 MNHNS and CDR2 SASEGT. DNA of the CDR3: TGTGCCAGCAGTGTCGGGACAGGGGGCCGTCTTGATCGCAATCAGCCCCAGCATTTT. This gives the protein CASSVGTGGRLDRNQPQHF.

The J gene is TRBJ1-3, the V gene TRBV3-1 (or the pseudogene TRBV3-2); TRBD1 aligns across 7 bases. This CDR3 spans 17 amino acids. Trimming removed 4 bases from V and 1 base from J; junction bases left unmatched: 10. Germline V CDR1 and CDR2: LGHDT, YNNKEL (reference sequence). Here the CDR3 DNA reads TGTGCCAGCAGCCCCCCGGGGACAGCCTTTTCTGGAAACACCATATATTTT. It specifies CASSPPGTAFSGNTIYF.

The chain employs TRBV28 and TRBJ2-7, with no clear D. This CDR3 has 16 residues. Trimming shortened V by 2 bases and J by 2 bases, and 16 bases separated the two germline ends. Germline loops: CDR1 MDHEN, CDR2 SYDVKM. CDR3 nucleotides: TGTGCCAGCAGTTTACGGGTTGGTCTGGTCGCCTACGAGCAGTACTTC. Translated: CASSLRVGLVAYEQYF.

The rearrangement uses TRBV7-2 and TRBJ2-4, with D uncertain. This CDR3 has 13 amino acids. The germline CDR1 and CDR2 sequences are SGHTA and FQGNSA. V gave up 1 base and J gave up 3 bases, with 4 bases separating them. This CDR3 reads CASSLEVKNIQYF. The DNA for the CDR3 is TGTGCCAGCAGCTTAGAAGTCAAAAACATTCAGTACTTC.

The chain has TRBV29-1 and TRBJ2-2, with TRBD1 as a possible D gene (5 bases). This CDR3 contains 14 residues. Germline CDR1 reads SQVTM; CDR2 reads ANQGSEA. V was cut by 4 bases and J by 4 bases, with 13 bases left in between. As DNA, the CDR3 is TGCAGCGTTGCCCCCGCAGGGATCACCGGGGAGCTGTTTTTT. This translates into CSVAPAGITGELFF.

CDR3 protein: CASSLDRNNEQFF. The CDR3 bases are TGTGCCAGCAGCTTGGACCGAAACAATGAGCAGTTCTTC. This rearrangement joins TRBV5-6 to TRBJ2-1; D is ambiguous. V was trimmed by 0 bases and J by 5 bases, leaving 6 bases between them. Germline-derived CDR1 and CDR2 are SGHDT and YYEEEE. The CDR3 has 13 amino acids.